The clone carrying this TCR beta chain was observed a handful of times. Its antigen is undetermined. Looked up from germline, CDR1 is KGHDR and CDR2 is SFDVKD. The ends were cut back, 7 bases at V and 1 base at J, with 11 bases in the middle. The CDR3 consists of 14 residues. This entry comes from a study of T-cell memory formation after mild COVID-19. Constant-segment-primed 5'RACE gave TCR alpha and TCR beta cDNA libraries with sample barcodes and UMIs. TCRdb fed the 5' RACE reads into MiXCR, producing one record per CDR3 protein. The sample lists 90,000 to 120,000 distinct CDR3 sequences, about 18% occurring once. Study observations and caveats: CM and EM subsets held most contracting CD4+ clones; EMRA held CD8+ ones. Whereas later expanders leaned CD4+, clones contracting day 15 to 85 showed a balanced CD4/CD8 makeup.

The chain joins TRBV24-1 to TRBJ2-3, with D possibly TRBD2 on 5 matching bases. Sequencing was done on a sample of PBMCs or a T cell subset sorted from them (not recorded which). The receptor comes from a man younger than 35 who had mild COVID-19 (a few samples of this study predate the infection). Cell type and time point are not known. CDR3 region: CATSVSSGTDTQYF. The CDR3, as DNA: TGTGCCACCAGCGTAAGTAGCGGCACAGATACGCAGTATTTT.